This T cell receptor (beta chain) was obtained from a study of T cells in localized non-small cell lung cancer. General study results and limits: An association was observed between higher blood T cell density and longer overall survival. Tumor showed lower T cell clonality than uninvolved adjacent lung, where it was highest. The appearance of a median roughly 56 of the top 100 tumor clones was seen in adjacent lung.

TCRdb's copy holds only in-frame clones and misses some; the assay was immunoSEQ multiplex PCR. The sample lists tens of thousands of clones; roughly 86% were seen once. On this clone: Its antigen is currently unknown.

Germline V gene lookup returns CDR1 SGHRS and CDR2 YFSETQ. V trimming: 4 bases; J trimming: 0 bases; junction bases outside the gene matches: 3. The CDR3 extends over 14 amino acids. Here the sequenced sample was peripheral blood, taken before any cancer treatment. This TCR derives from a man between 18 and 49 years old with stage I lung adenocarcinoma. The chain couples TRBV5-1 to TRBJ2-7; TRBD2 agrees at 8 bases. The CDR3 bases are TGCGCCAGCAGCCTTAGCGGGGCCTCCTACGAGCAGTACTTC. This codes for CASSLSGASYEQYF.